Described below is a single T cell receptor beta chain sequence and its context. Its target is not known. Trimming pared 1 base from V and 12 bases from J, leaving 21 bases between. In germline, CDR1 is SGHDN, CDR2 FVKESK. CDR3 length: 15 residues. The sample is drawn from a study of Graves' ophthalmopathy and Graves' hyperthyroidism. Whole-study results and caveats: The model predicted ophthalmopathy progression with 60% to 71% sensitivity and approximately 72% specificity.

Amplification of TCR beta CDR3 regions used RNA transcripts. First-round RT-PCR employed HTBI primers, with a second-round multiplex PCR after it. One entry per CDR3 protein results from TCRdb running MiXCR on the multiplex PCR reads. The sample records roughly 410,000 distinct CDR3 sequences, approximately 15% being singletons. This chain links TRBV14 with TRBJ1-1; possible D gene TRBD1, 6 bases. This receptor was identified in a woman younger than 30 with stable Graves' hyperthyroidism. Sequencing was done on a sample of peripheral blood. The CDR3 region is CASSQVWGASPGTFF. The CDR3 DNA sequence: TGTGCCAGCAGCCAAGTTTGGGGGGCTTCCCCGGGTACTTTCTTT.